These 26 T cell receptor beta chains were all obtained from the same sample, sequenced in a study of siplizumab effects on memory and regulatory T cells. Profiling relied on immunoSEQ multiplex PCR, and the TCRdb table lists in-frame clones only, not all of them. The sample lists 37,000 or so clones, more than 80% occurring once. The sequencing input was naive CD4+ T cells sorted from blood. These receptors were taken from a human donor in good health.

The J gene is TRBJ1-1, the V gene TRBV5-4; D uncertain. V was trimmed by 4 bases and J by 1 base, leaving 8 bases between them. The CDR3 is 13 residues long. Germline V gene data show CDR1 as SGHNT and CDR2 as YYREEE (reference sequence). CDR3 protein: CASSAVKNTEAFF. Written as DNA, the CDR3 is TGTGCCAGCAGCGCGGTAAAGAACACTGAAGCTTTCTTT.

The chain employs TRBV25-1 and TRBJ1-4; D remains unclear. The germline CDR1 and CDR2 sequences are MGHDK and SYGVNS. V lost 3 bases, J lost 0 bases, and 5 bases lay in between. There are 14 residues in the CDR3. DNA for the CDR3: TGTGCCAGCAGTGATCGGGCAACTAATGAAAAACTGTTTTTT. Amino acid sequence: CASSDRATNEKLFF.

The genes are TRBV18 and TRBJ2-5; tentative D call: TRBD1 (5 bases). The CDR3 contains 14 residues. The germline V and J ends were trimmed by 3 bases and 4 bases, with 12 bases remaining between them. The germline CDR1 and CDR2 sequences are KGHSH and LQKENI. The CDR3 sequence is CASSPAGMRETQYF. Here the CDR3 DNA reads TGTGCCAGCTCACCCGCAGGGATGCGAGAGACCCAGTACTTC.

The chain recombines TRBV19 with TRBJ1-2; a weak D match, TRBD1 (5 bases). There are 13 residues in the CDR3. Per germline, CDR1 LNHDA and CDR2 SQIVND (reference sequence). Trimming removed 7 bases at V and 8 bases at J, with 17 bases between. In DNA, the CDR3 is TGTGCCAGTATGAACGCTCTAAGGGGAGGCTACACCTTC. It is translated as CASMNALRGGYTF.

This chain connects TRBV19 to TRBJ1-5; no clear D gene. The CDR3 consists of 13 residues. V lost 0 bases, J lost 6 bases, and 6 bases lay in between. Germline-derived CDR1 and CDR2 are LNHDA and SQIVND (reference sequence). The CDR3 loop reads CASSIDYSQPQHF. For the CDR3, the DNA is TGTGCCAGTAGTATAGATTACAGTCAGCCCCAGCATTTT.

The chain combines TRBV5-4 with TRBJ2-2; D remains unclear. Trimming left V 4 bases short and J 6 bases short, with 16 bases between. CDR3 size: 15 residues. Germline assignment: CDR1 SGHNT and CDR2 YYREEE (reference sequence). The CDR3 region has the DNA TGTGCCAGCAGCCCTGGTCCTAACCCGCCCGGGGAGCTGTTTTTT. Protein sequence: CASSPGPNPPGELFF.

The chain carries TRBV6-1 and TRBJ1-1, with 7 bases matching TRBD1. Unmatched junction bases numbered 7, after V lost 6 bases and J lost 0 bases. The CDR3 has 15 residues. Germline V lookup: CDR1 MNHNS, CDR2 SASEGT. The chain's CDR3 is CASSKSGTVNTEAFF. CDR3 bases: TGTGCCAGCAGCAAGTCCGGGACAGTGAACACTGAAGCTTTCTTT.

The rearrangement joins TRBV6-5 to TRBJ2-2, with no clear D. The CDR3 is 12 residues long. V gave up 5 bases and J gave up 5 bases, with 6 bases separating them. CDR1 MNHEY and CDR2 SVGAGI come from the germline V gene. CDR3 bases: TGTGCCAGCAGTAGAACGACCGGGGAGCTGTTTTTT. The encoded protein is CASSRTTGELFF.

The chain carries TRBV19 and TRBJ1-5; D not certain. CDR3 length: 15 amino acids. Trimming cost V 9 bases and J 1 base, with 16 bases left between them. CDR1 and CDR2 (germline): LNHDA, SQIVND (reference sequence). In DNA, the CDR3 is TGTGCCAGCAGGCGTAGGGAGGTAAGCAATCAGCCCCAGCATTTT. Translated, it gives CASRRREVSNQPQHF.

The V gene is TRBV20-1, the J gene TRBJ1-2; a possible D gene is TRBD1 (6 bases). This CDR3 is built from 11 residues. Trimming shortened V by 6 bases and J by 4 bases, and 9 bases separated the two germline ends. Germline-derived CDR1 and CDR2 are DFQATT and SNEGSKA (reference sequence). The CDR3: CSAQDSYGYTF. The CDR3, as DNA: TGCAGTGCCCAGGACAGCTATGGCTACACCTTC.

The genes are TRBV5-1 and TRBJ2-7, with TRBD1 identical over 11 bases. This CDR3 region has 15 residues. Germline CDR1 is SGHRS and CDR2 is YFSETQ. J lost 6 bases, V lost 3 bases, and 8 bases had no gene match. Here the CDR3 DNA reads TGCGCCAGCAGCTCCGGGACAGGGGGGCCAGTCGAGCAGTACTTC. Its translation: CASSSGTGGPVEQYF.

This chain links TRBV6-5 with TRBJ1-2; 8 bases are shared with TRBD1. The CDR3 has 14 residues. Germline V gene lookup returns CDR1 MNHEY and CDR2 SVGAGI. V was pared by 2 bases and J by 6 bases, with 5 bases of the junction left unmatched. The CDR3 spells CASSYDRGRNGYTF. The DNA of the CDR3 is TGTGCCAGCAGTTACGACAGGGGAAGGAATGGCTACACCTTC.

This chain joins TRBV18 and TRBJ1-1; 8 bases line up with TRBD1. J lost 3 bases, V lost 1 base, and 10 bases had no gene match. Germline CDR1 reads KGHSH; CDR2 reads LQKENI. The CDR3 runs to 17 residues. CDR3 residues: CASSPQGQGFLDTEAFF. Written as DNA, the CDR3 is TGTGCCAGCTCACCACAAGGACAGGGTTTTTTAGACACTGAAGCTTTCTTT.

In this sample, this clone turned up once. This rearrangement joins TRBV18 to TRBJ2-3, with TRBD2 matching over 12 bases. V was pared by 5 bases and J by 2 bases, with 8 bases of the junction left unmatched. Germline V CDR1 and CDR2: KGHSH, LQKENI. The CDR3 extends over 17 amino acids. DNA for the CDR3: TGTGCCAGCTCATCATTAGGACTAGCGGGGATCACAGATACGCAGTATTTT. Residues: CASSSLGLAGITDTQYF.

The J gene is TRBJ2-7, the V gene TRBV7-8; D perhaps matches TRBD2 (5 bases). The CDR3 loop spans 15 amino acids. The V end lost 2 bases, the J end lost 4 bases, and 15 bases lay between the germline ends. Germline V lookup: CDR1 SGHVS, CDR2 FQNEAQ. DNA for the CDR3: TGTGCCAGCAGCTTACGGGGTCCTTTGGGGTACGAGCAGTACTTC. Encoded protein: CASSLRGPLGYEQYF. Complete variable domain (other parts from reference TRBV7-8 and TRBJ2-7): GAGVSQSPRYKVAKRGQDVALRCDPISGHVSLFWYQQALGQGPEFLTYFQNEAQLDKSGLPSDRFFAERPEGSVSTLKIQRTQQEDSAVYLCASSLRGPLGYEQYFGPGTRLTVT.

The V gene is TRBV9, the J gene TRBJ2-1; D possibly corresponds to TRBD2 (5 bases). The germline V and J ends were trimmed by 5 bases and 1 base, with 10 bases remaining between them. CDR1 and CDR2 from the germline V gene are SGDLS and YYNGEE. The CDR3 contains 14 residues. The CDR3, as DNA: TGTGCCAGCAGTGGGAGATTTTCCTACAATGAGCAGTTCTTC. Its translation is CASSGRFSYNEQFF.

The chain couples TRBV2 to TRBJ1-2, with D unresolved. The germline V gene has CDR1 SNHLY and CDR2 FYNNEI. The germline V and J ends were trimmed by 4 bases and 1 base, with 10 bases remaining between them. This CDR3 is 14 amino acids long. The chain's CDR3 is CASSVNRNNYGYTF. The DNA for the CDR3 is TGTGCCAGCAGTGTTAACAGAAATAACTATGGCTACACCTTC.

J is TRBJ1-1 and V is TRBV5-1; 7 bases match TRBD1. CDR3 length: 17 amino acids. V lost 6 bases and J lost 1; bases outside the gene matches: 15. Germline lookup yields CDR1 SGHRS and CDR2 YFSETQ. The chain's CDR3 is CASTSGLGTAENTEAFF. In DNA, the CDR3 is TGCGCCAGCACCTCGGGATTGGGGACAGCGGAGAACACTGAAGCTTTCTTT.

CDR3 DNA: TGCGCCAGCAGCTCGGTTGATGGGGATGCTTTCTTT. This encodes CASSSVDGDAFF. This chain links TRBV5-1 with TRBJ1-1; D ambiguous. The ends were cut back, 3 bases at V and 11 bases at J, with 14 bases in the middle. Germline CDR1 SGHRS, CDR2 YFSETQ. This CDR3 has 12 residues. Together with reference TRBV5-1 and TRBJ1-1, the CDR3 gives the full variable domain: KAGVTQTPRYLIKTRGQQVTLSCSPISGHRSVSWYQQTPGQGLQFLFEYFSETQRNKGNFPGRFSGRQFSNSRSEMNVSTLELGDSALYLCASSSVDGDAFFGQGTRLTVV.

The J gene is TRBJ2-2, the V gene TRBV10-1; 9 bases map to TRBD2. The V and J ends lost 2 bases and 6 bases, in that order; junction bases with no gene match: 4. CDR3 length equals 15 residues. CDR1 is WNHNN, CDR2 SYGVQD, per germline (reference sequence). This chain's CDR3 is CASSERRGGAGELFF. The CDR3 DNA sequence: TGCGCCAGCAGTGAGAGGCGGGGGGGGGCCGGGGAGCTGTTTTTT.

The rearrangement uses TRBV2 and TRBJ2-1; D uncertain. The V end was cut by 3 bases, the J end by 3 bases, with 9 bases between. Germline lookup yields CDR1 SNHLY and CDR2 FYNNEI. This CDR3 spans 14 amino acids. The CDR3 DNA is TGTGCCAGCAGTGACAGTTTTTTCTACAATGAGCAGTTCTTC. It is translated as CASSDSFFYNEQFF.

The chain combines TRBV12-5 with TRBJ1-1; D gene unclear. The V gene lost 2 bases and the J gene lost 4 bases, with 26 bases spanning the gap. Germline V lookup: CDR1 LGHNT, CDR2 FRNRAP. The CDR3 length is 19 residues. CDR3 residues: CASGLLSSQVWGMSTEAFF. The CDR3 region has the DNA TGTGCTAGTGGTTTGCTCTCAAGTCAGGTATGGGGAATGAGCACTGAAGCTTTCTTT.

This clone was observed a handful of times. The CDR3 DNA is TGTGCCAGCACGGGGGCTGGGTATGGCTACACCTTC. Amino acid sequence: CASTGAGYGYTF. The chain recombines TRBV2 with TRBJ1-2; D possibly corresponds to TRBD1 (6 bases). Germline-derived CDR1 and CDR2 are SNHLY and FYNNEI. The V end lost 7 bases, the J end lost 5 bases, and 11 bases lay between the germline ends. The CDR3 is 12 amino acids.

The chain combines TRBV5-1 with TRBJ2-7; D not resolved. Trimming left V 6 bases short and J 3 bases short, with 13 bases between. CDR1 is SGHRS and CDR2 is YFSETQ in the germline V gene. The CDR3 extends over 13 amino acids. CDR3 region: CASKESEFYEQYF. The CDR3 DNA is TGCGCCAGCAAGGAATCGGAATTCTACGAGCAGTACTTC. Looking up the rest from reference TRBV5-1 and TRBJ2-7 gives the full variable domain: KAGVTQTPRYLIKTRGQQVTLSCSPISGHRSVSWYQQTPGQGLQFLFEYFSETQRNKGNFPGRFSGRQFSNSRSEMNVSTLELGDSALYLCASKESEFYEQYFGPGTRLTVT.

This clone occurred once. The CDR3 coding sequence is TGTGCCACCCTTCCCGGGACAGGGGCTTCTGGCTACACCTTC. Protein sequence: CATLPGTGASGYTF. This sequence joins TRBV19 and TRBJ1-2, with 10 positions matching TRBD1. The CDR3 has 14 amino acids. Germline V lookup: CDR1 LNHDA, CDR2 SQIVND (reference sequence). V lost 10 bases, J lost 7 bases, and 12 bases stayed unmatched.

The chain links TRBV19 to TRBJ2-5; 12 nucleotides agree with TRBD2. V shed 1 base and J 3 bases; nucleotides not matched to a gene: 3. The CDR3 is 16 residues long. CDR1 LNHDA and CDR2 SQIVND come from the germline V gene (reference sequence). CDR3 DNA: TGTGCCAGTAGTATAGCTAGCGGGAGGGCCGAAGAGACCCAGTACTTC. This codes for CASSIASGRAEETQYF.